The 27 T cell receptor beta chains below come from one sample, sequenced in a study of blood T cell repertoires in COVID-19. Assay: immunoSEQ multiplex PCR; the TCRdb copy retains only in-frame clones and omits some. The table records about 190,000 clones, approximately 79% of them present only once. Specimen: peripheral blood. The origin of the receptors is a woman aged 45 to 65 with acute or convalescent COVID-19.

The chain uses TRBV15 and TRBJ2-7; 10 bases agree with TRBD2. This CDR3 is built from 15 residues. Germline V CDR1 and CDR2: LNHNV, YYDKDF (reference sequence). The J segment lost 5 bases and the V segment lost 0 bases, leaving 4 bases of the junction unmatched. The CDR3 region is CATSRESGRADEQYF. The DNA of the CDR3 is TGTGCCACCAGCAGAGAAAGCGGGAGGGCAGACGAGCAGTACTTC. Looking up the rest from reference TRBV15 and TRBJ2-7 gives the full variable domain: DAMVIQNPRYQVTQFGKPVTLSCSQTLNHNVMYWYQQKSSQAPKLLFHYYDKDFNNEADTPDNFQSRRPNTSFCFLDIRSPGLGDTAMYLCATSRESGRADEQYFGPGTRLTVT.

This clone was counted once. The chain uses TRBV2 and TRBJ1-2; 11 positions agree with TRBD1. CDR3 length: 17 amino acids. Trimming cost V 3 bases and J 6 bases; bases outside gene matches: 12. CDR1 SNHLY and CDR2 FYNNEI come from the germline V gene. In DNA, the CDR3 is TGTGCCAGCAGTGATAGTTTGGACAGGGGGCTTTCGGATGGCTACACCTTC. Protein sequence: CASSDSLDRGLSDGYTF.

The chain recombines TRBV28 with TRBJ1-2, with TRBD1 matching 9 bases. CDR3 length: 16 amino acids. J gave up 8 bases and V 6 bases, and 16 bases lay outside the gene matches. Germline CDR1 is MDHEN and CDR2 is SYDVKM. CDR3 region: CASSLENPGQGGGYTF. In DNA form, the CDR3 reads TGTGCCAGCAGCCTAGAAAACCCGGGACAGGGCGGGGGCTACACCTTC.

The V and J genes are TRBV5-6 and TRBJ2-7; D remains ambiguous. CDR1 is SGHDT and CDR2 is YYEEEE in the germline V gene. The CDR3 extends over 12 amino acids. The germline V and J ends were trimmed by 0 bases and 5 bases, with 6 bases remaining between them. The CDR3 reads CASSLAFHEQYF. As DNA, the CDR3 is TGTGCCAGCAGCTTGGCCTTCCACGAGCAGTACTTC.

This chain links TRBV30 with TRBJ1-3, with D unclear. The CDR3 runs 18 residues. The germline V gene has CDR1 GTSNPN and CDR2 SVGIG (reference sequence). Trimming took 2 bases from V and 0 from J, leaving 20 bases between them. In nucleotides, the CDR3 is TGTGCCTGGAGTCCTCCAAGGCGCGCGGATTCCTCTGGAAACACCATATATTTT. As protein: CAWSPPRRADSSGNTIYF.

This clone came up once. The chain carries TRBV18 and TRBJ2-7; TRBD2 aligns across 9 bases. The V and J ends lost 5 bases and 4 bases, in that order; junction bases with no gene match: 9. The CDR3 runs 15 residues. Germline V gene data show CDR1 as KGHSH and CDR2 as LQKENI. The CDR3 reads CASSSSGGTTYEQYF. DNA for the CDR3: TGTGCCAGCTCATCAAGCGGGGGGACCACTTACGAGCAGTACTTC.

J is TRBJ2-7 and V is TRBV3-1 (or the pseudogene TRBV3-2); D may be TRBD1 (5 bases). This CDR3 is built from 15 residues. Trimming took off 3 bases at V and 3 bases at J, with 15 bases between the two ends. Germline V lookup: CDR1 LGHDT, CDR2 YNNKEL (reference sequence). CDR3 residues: CASSHQGGAFYEQYF. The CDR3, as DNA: TGTGCCAGCAGCCACCAGGGTGGAGCGTTCTACGAGCAGTACTTC.

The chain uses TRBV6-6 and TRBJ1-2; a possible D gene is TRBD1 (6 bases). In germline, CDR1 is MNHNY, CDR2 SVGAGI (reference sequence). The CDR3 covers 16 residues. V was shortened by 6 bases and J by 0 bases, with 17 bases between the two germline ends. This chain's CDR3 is CASRTTGLHPNYGYTF. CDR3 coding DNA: TGTGCCAGCAGGACGACAGGACTGCACCCTAACTATGGCTACACCTTC.

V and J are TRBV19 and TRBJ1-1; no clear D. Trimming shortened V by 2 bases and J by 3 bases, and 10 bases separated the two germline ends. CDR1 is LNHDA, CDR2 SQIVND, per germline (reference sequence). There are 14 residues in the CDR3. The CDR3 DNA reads TGTGCCAGTAGTATACGGGGATTGGACACTGAAGCTTTCTTT. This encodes CASSIRGLDTEAFF. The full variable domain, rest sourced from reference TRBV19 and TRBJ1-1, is DGGITQSPKYLFRKEGQNVTLSCEQNLNHDAMYWYRQDPGQGLRLIYYSQIVNDFQKGDIAEGYSVSREKKESFPLTVTSAQKNPTAFYLCASSIRGLDTEAFFGQGTRLTVV.

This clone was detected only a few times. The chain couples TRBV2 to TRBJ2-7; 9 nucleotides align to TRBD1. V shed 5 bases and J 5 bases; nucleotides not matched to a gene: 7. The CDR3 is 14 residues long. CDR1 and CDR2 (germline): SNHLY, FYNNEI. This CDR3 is CASSKGQGTHEQYF. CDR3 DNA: TGTGCCAGCAGTAAGGGACAGGGTACTCACGAGCAGTACTTC.

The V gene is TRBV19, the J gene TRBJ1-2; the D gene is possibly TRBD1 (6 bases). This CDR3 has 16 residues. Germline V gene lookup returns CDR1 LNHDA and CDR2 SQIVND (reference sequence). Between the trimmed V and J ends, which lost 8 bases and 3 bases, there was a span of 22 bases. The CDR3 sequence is CASGVATGPFYYGYTF. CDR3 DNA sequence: TGTGCCAGTGGCGTGGCGACAGGTCCTTTCTACTATGGCTACACCTTC. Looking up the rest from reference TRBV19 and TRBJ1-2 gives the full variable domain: DGGITQSPKYLFRKEGQNVTLSCEQNLNHDAMYWYRQDPGQGLRLIYYSQIVNDFQKGDIAEGYSVSREKKESFPLTVTSAQKNPTAFYLCASGVATGPFYYGYTFGSGTRLTVV.

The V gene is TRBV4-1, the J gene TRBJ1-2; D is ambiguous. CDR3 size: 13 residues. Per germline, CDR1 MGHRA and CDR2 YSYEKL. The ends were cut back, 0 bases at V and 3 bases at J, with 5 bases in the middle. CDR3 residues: CASSQDPYYGYTF. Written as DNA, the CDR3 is TGCGCCAGCAGCCAAGATCCATACTATGGCTACACCTTC.

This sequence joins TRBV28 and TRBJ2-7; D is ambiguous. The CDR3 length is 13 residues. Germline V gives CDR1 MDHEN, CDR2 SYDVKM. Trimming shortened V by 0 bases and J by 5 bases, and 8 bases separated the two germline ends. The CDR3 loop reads CASSLWLNHEQYF. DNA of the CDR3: TGTGCCAGCAGTTTATGGCTAAATCACGAGCAGTACTTC.

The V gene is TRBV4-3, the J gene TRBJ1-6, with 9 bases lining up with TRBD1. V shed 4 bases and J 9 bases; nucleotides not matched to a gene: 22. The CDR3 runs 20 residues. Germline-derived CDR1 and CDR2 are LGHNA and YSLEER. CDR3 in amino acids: CASSRSLGTGTTVSPSPLHF. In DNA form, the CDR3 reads TGCGCCAGCAGCCGCTCCCTTGGGACAGGGACCACAGTTTCGCCTTCACCCCTCCACTTT.

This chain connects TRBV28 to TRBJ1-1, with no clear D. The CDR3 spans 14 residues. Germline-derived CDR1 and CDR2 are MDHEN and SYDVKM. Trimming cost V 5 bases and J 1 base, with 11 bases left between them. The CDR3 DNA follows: TGTGCCAGCAGTGGCTCCCCAAGGAACACTGAAGCTTTCTTT. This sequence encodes CASSGSPRNTEAFF. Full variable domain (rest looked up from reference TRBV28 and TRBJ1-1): DVKVTQSSRYLVKRTGEKVFLECVQDMDHENMFWYRQDPGLGLRLIYFSYDVKMKEKGDIPEGYSVSREKKERFSLILESASTNQTSMYLCASSGSPRNTEAFFGQGTRLTVV.

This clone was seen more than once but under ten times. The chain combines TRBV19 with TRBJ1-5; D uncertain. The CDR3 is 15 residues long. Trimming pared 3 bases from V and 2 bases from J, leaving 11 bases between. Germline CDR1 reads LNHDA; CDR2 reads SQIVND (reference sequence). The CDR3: CASSIFATGNQPQHF. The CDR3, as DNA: TGTGCCAGTAGTATCTTCGCCACAGGCAATCAGCCCCAGCATTTT.

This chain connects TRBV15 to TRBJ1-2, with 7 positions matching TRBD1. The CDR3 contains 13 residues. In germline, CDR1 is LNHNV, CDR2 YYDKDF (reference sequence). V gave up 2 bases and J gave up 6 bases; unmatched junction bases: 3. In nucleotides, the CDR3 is TGTGCCACCAGCAGAAACACAGGGGATGGCTACACCTTC. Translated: CATSRNTGDGYTF.

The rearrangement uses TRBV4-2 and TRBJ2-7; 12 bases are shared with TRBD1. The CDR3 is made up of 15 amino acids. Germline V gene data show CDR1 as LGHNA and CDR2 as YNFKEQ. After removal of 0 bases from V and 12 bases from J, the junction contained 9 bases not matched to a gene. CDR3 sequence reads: CASSQENRDRGRWYF. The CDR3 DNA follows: TGTGCCAGCAGCCAAGAGAACCGGGACAGGGGGCGTTGGTACTTC.

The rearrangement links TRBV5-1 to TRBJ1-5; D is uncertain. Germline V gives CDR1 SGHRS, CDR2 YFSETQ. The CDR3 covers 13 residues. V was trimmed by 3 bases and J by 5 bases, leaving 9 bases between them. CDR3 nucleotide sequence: TGCGCCAGCAGCTACAGTTCAGATCAGCCCCAGCATTTT. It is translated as CASSYSSDQPQHF.

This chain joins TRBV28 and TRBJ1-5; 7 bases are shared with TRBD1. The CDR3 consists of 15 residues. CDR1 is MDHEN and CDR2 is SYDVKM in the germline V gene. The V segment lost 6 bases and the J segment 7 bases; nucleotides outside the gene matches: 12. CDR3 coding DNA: TGTGCCAGCAGGCGCCCGACAGGGTTGGGGCAGCCCCAGCATTTT. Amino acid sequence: CASRRPTGLGQPQHF.

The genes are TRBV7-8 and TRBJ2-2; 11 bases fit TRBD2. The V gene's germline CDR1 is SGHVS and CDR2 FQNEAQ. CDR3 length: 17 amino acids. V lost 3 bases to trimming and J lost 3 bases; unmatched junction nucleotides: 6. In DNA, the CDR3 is TGTGCCAGCAGCTTCGGGACTAGCGGACGGTACACCGGGGAGCTGTTTTTT. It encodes CASSFGTSGRYTGELFF.

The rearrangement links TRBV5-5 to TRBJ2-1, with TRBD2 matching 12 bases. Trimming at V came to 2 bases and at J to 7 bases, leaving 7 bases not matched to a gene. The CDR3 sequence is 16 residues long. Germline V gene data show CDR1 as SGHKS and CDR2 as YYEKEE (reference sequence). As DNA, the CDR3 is TGTGCCAGCAGCTTCGAACTAGCGGGAGGTGAAAATGAGCAGTTCTTC. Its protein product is CASSFELAGGENEQFF.

Here the CDR3 DNA reads TGCGCCAGCAGCTCGGACAGTGGCTCTGGAAACACCATATATTTT. Translation gives CASSSDSGSGNTIYF. The rearrangement joins TRBV5-1 to TRBJ1-3; possibly TRBD1 for D (6 bases). The CDR3 extends over 15 amino acids. Trimming removed 3 bases from V and 0 bases from J, with 10 bases in between. The V gene's germline CDR1 is SGHRS and CDR2 YFSETQ. Drawing the rest from reference TRBV5-1 and TRBJ1-3, the complete variable domain is KAGVTQTPRYLIKTRGQQVTLSCSPISGHRSVSWYQQTPGQGLQFLFEYFSETQRNKGNFPGRFSGRQFSNSRSEMNVSTLELGDSALYLCASSSDSGSGNTIYFGEGSWLTVV.

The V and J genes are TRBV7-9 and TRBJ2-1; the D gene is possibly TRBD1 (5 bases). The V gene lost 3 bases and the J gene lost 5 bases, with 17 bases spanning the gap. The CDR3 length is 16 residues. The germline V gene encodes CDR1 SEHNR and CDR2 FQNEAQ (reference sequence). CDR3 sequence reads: CASSFLRALGDNEQFF. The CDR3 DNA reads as TGTGCCAGCAGCTTCCTCAGGGCCCTCGGTGACAATGAGCAGTTCTTC.

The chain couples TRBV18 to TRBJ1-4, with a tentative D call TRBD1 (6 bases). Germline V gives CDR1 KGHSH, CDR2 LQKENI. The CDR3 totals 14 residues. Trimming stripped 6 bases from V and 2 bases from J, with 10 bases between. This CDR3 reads CASSRQGTNEKLFF. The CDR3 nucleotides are TGTGCCAGCTCCAGGCAGGGGACTAATGAAAAACTGTTTTTT.

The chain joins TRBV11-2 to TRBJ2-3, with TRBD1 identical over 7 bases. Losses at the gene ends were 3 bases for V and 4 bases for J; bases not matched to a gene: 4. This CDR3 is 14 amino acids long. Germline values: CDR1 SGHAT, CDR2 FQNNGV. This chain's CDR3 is CASSFLQGADTQYF. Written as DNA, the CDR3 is TGTGCCAGCAGCTTTTTGCAGGGGGCAGATACGCAGTATTTT. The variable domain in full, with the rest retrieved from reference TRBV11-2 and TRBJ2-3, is EAGVAQSPRYKIIEKRQSVAFWCNPISGHATLYWYQQILGQGPKLLIQFQNNGVVDDSQLPKDRFSAERLKGVDSTLKIQPAKLEDSAVYLCASSFLQGADTQYFGPGTRLTVL.

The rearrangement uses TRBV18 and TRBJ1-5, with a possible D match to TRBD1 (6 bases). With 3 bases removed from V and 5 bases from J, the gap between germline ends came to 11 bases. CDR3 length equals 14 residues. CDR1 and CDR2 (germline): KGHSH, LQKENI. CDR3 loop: CASSPRGGDQPQHF. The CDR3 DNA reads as TGTGCCAGCTCACCGAGGGGGGGGGATCAGCCCCAGCATTTT.